Below are 4 T cell receptor beta chains sequenced from a single sample in a study of early T cells in non-severe SARS-CoV-2 infection. One entry per CDR3 protein results from TCRdb running MiXCR on the 5' RACE reads. The sample yields more than 60,000 distinct CDR3 sequences, around 14% seen once. What was sequenced was whole blood. Receptor source: an adult who was a healthcare worker with PCR-confirmed SARS-CoV-2 infection or an uninfected control (not recorded which).

The gene calls are TRBV30 and TRBJ2-1, with 7 positions matching TRBD2. The V segment lost 0 bases and the J segment 12 bases; nucleotides outside the gene matches: 11. The CDR3 spans 14 residues. Germline lookup yields CDR1 GTSNPN and CDR2 SVGIG (reference sequence). CDR3 DNA: TGTGCCTGGAGTGTACTGGGGCGGGAGTCCATGCAGTTCTTC. This translates into CAWSVLGRESMQFF.

A few counts support this clonotype. The V call is TRBV3-1, the J call TRBJ2-2; TRBD2 matches 15 bases. The ends lost 4 bases at V and 5 bases at J; junction bases unmatched: 11. CDR1 is LGHDT and CDR2 is YNNKEL in the germline V gene (reference sequence). This CDR3 has 19 residues. As DNA, the CDR3 is TGTGCCAGCAGCCGCCTTGGACTAGCGGGGGGGCCAAGGACCGGGGAGCTGTTTTTT. Translating gives CASSRLGLAGGPRTGELFF.

This clonotype has at least ten counts. This chain uses TRBV7-6 with TRBJ1-1; TRBD1 is a possible D gene (5 bases). Germline CDR1 and CDR2: SGHVS and FNYEAQ. The CDR3 has 14 amino acids. The ends were cut back, 1 base at V and 0 bases at J, with 6 bases in the middle. CDR3 DNA: TGTGCCAGCAGCTTAGAGGGACTGAACACTGAAGCTTTCTTT. It yields the protein CASSLEGLNTEAFF.

This clonotype appeared a few times. As DNA, the CDR3 is TGTGCCAGCAGCTTAGCAGGGGGTGGAGGAGGAACTGAAGCTTTCTTT. As protein: CASSLAGGGGGTEAFF. The gene calls are TRBV7-6 and TRBJ1-1, with D tentatively TRBD1 (6 bases). Germline lookup yields CDR1 SGHVS and CDR2 FNYEAQ. V lost 0 bases, J lost 5 bases, and 16 bases lay in between. The CDR3 extends over 16 amino acids.